The 21 T cell receptor beta chains listed next were all sequenced from one sample in a study of identical twins. MiXCR, applied by TCRdb to the 5' RACE reads, yields one record per CDR3 protein. The sample carries 500,000 to 650,000 distinct CDR3 sequences, 7.1% recorded once. This same sample was also part of a study on yellow fever vaccine responses in identical twins.

Sequenced sample: PBMCs. These TCRs come from a woman aged 18 to 35 in good health.

This clonotype has ten or more counts. The V and J genes are TRBV5-6 and TRBJ1-5, with D possibly TRBD1 on 5 matching bases. Deletions cut 3 bases from V and 2 bases from J, with 12 bases between. The germline CDR1 and CDR2 sequences are SGHDT and YYEEEE. CDR3 length: 15 residues. The CDR3 spells CASSSQGSGNQPQHF. The CDR3 nucleotides are TGTGCCAGCAGCTCGCAGGGAAGCGGCAATCAGCCCCAGCATTTT.

In its sample, this clonotype was seen many times. V and J are TRBV5-1 and TRBJ1-5; D is uncertain. The CDR3 covers 14 residues. Germline V CDR1 and CDR2: SGHRS, YFSETQ. The germline V and J ends were trimmed by 4 bases and 2 bases, with 10 bases remaining between them. The CDR3 protein is CASSPGSGNQPQHF. The CDR3 DNA reads TGCGCCAGCAGCCCCGGGTCGGGCAATCAGCCCCAGCATTTT. Drawing the rest from reference TRBV5-1 and TRBJ1-5, the complete variable domain is KAGVTQTPRYLIKTRGQQVTLSCSPISGHRSVSWYQQTPGQGLQFLFEYFSETQRNKGNFPGRFSGRQFSNSRSEMNVSTLELGDSALYLCASSPGSGNQPQHFGDGTRLSIL.

The chain carries TRBV15 and TRBJ1-4, with D possibly TRBD1 on 5 matching bases. The germline gives CDR1 LNHNV, CDR2 YYDKDF (reference sequence). The CDR3 contains 16 residues. Between the trimmed V and J ends, which lost 0 bases and 10 bases, there was a span of 18 bases. The CDR3 DNA reads TGTGCCACCAGCAGAGATTTCCCAGGGCGGGGTAGAAAACTGTTTTTT. Amino acids: CATSRDFPGRGRKLFF.

There are many counts of this clonotype. J is TRBJ1-1 and V is TRBV28; 7 nucleotides match TRBD1. The germline V gene encodes CDR1 MDHEN and CDR2 SYDVKM. The ends lost 2 bases at V and 4 bases at J; junction bases unmatched: 13. The length of the CDR3 is 17 residues. CDR3 region: CASSLRGLRGWITEAFF. As DNA, the CDR3 is TGTGCCAGCAGTTTAAGGGGGCTGAGGGGTTGGATCACTGAAGCTTTCTTT. Filled out from reference TRBV28 and TRBJ1-1, the complete variable domain reads DVKVTQSSRYLVKRTGEKVFLECVQDMDHENMFWYRQDPGLGLRLIYFSYDVKMKEKGDIPEGYSVSREKKERFSLILESASTNQTSMYLCASSLRGLRGWITEAFFGQGTRLTVV.

The sample holds many counts of this clonotype. V gene TRBV20-1 combines with J gene TRBJ1-6; D call uncertain. Trimming took off 3 bases at V and 4 bases at J, with 7 bases between the two ends. Germline CDR1 reads DFQATT; CDR2 reads SNEGSKA (reference sequence). CDR3 length equals 13 residues. The CDR3: CSASSDYNSPLHF. In DNA form, the CDR3 reads TGCAGTGCTAGTTCGGATTATAATTCACCCCTCCACTTT.

This clonotype has only a few counts. The rearrangement links TRBV5-1 to TRBJ2-1; maybe TRBD2 (6 bases). The germline V gene has CDR1 SGHRS and CDR2 YFSETQ. V was clipped by 1 base and J by 6 bases, with 20 bases between them. The CDR3 runs to 17 residues. Written as DNA, the CDR3 is TGCGCCAGCAGCTTGAGGCTAGCGCCAAGCAAGGGCAATGAGCAGTTCTTC. Its protein product is CASSLRLAPSKGNEQFF.

This clonotype was counted a few times. The V call is TRBV5-6, the J call TRBJ1-2, with D possibly matching TRBD1 (6 bases). V lost 3 bases, J lost 8 bases, and 17 bases lay in between. CDR3 length equals 14 residues. In germline, CDR1 is SGHDT, CDR2 YYEEEE. CDR3 in amino acids: CASSSAGAGGGYTF. The CDR3 DNA reads TGTGCCAGCAGCTCGGCGGGGGCGGGAGGAGGCTACACCTTC.

The chain joins TRBV11-2 to TRBJ2-1, with a tentative D call TRBD2 (7 bases). CDR3 length: 14 amino acids. V lost 5 bases to trimming and J lost 8 bases, with 16 bases between them. The germline gives CDR1 SGHAT, CDR2 FQNNGV. The CDR3 DNA is TGTGCCAGCAGCATCCCCTCGGGGGGCCATGAGCAGTTCTTC. Encoded protein: CASSIPSGGHEQFF.

The gene calls are TRBV29-1 and TRBJ2-5; 14 bases are a match to TRBD2. V lost 6 bases, J lost 5 bases, and 8 bases stayed unmatched. CDR1 and CDR2 (germline): SQVTM, ANQGSEA. The CDR3 consists of 15 residues. This CDR3 reads CSVGGTSGGFETQYF. For the CDR3, the DNA is TGCAGCGTGGGGGGGACTAGCGGGGGTTTCGAGACCCAGTACTTC.

This clonotype has only a few counts. This chain joins TRBV15 and TRBJ2-5; D gene uncertain. Germline V gives CDR1 LNHNV, CDR2 YYDKDF (reference sequence). Trimming cost V 1 base and J 1 base, with 7 bases left between them. This CDR3 has 14 amino acids. The CDR3 nucleotides are TGTGCCACCAGCAGAGTGAATATCCAAGAGACCCAGTACTTC. Its translation is CATSRVNIQETQYF.

V usage is TRBV4-1 and J usage is TRBJ2-2; D possibly corresponds to TRBD2 (6 bases). This CDR3 region has 18 residues. Deletions cut 4 bases from V and 4 bases from J, with 22 bases between. Germline V CDR1 and CDR2: MGHRA, YSYEKL. In DNA, the CDR3 is TGCGCCAGCAGCCCCTATTGGGCGGGACCAGATGGCACCGGGGAGCTGTTTTTT. Translating it yields CASSPYWAGPDGTGELFF.

This clonotype has a count of ten or more. This sequence joins TRBV19 and TRBJ2-1, with 10 bases lining up with TRBD2. The V and J ends lost 3 bases and 0 bases, in that order; junction bases with no gene match: 8. This CDR3 contains 18 residues. Germline V gives CDR1 LNHDA, CDR2 SQIVND (reference sequence). The CDR3: CASSISSSGGLSYNEQFF. In DNA, the CDR3 is TGTGCCAGTAGTATCTCGTCTAGCGGGGGTCTCTCCTACAATGAGCAGTTCTTC.

The J gene is TRBJ2-3, the V gene TRBV24-1, with D possibly matching TRBD1 (5 bases). CDR1 is KGHDR and CDR2 is SFDVKD in the germline V gene. With 0 bases removed from V and 4 bases from J, the gap between germline ends came to 13 bases. This CDR3 region has 16 residues. Written as DNA, the CDR3 is TGTGCCACCAGTGATTTGGGGGCGCCGAACGCAGATACGCAGTATTTT. Amino acid sequence: CATSDLGAPNADTQYF.

J is TRBJ2-1 and V is TRBV29-1; 8 nucleotides align to TRBD2. Germline V lookup: CDR1 SQVTM, CDR2 ANQGSEA. This CDR3 contains 12 residues. The ends lost 6 bases at V and 8 bases at J; junction bases unmatched: 6. CDR3 residues: CSVAAGVYEQFF. CDR3 in DNA: TGCAGCGTCGCAGCGGGAGTTTATGAGCAGTTCTTC.

This clonotype has more than one count but fewer than ten. V and J are TRBV12-3 or TRBV12-4 and TRBJ2-5; 9 bases are shared with TRBD1. Trimming took 2 bases from V and 5 from J; bases not matched to a gene: 9. The CDR3 length is 16 residues. The CDR3: CASSLSGQGLWETQYF. CDR3 nucleotide sequence: TGTGCCAGCAGTTTAAGTGGACAGGGGTTGTGGGAGACCCAGTACTTC.

This clonotype was observed a handful of times. The rearrangement uses TRBV25-1 and TRBJ2-7; D call uncertain. The germline gives CDR1 MGHDK, CDR2 SYGVNS. This CDR3 is 14 amino acids long. V lost 2 bases, J lost 3 bases, and 11 bases lay in between. The CDR3 region is CASSEGVTNYEQYF. The CDR3 DNA is TGTGCCAGCAGTGAAGGTGTCACCAACTACGAGCAGTACTTC.

This clonotype was seen ten or more times. This sequence joins TRBV2 and TRBJ2-3, with D perhaps TRBD1 (6 bases). The germline CDR1 and CDR2 sequences are SNHLY and FYNNEI. The CDR3 is 14 residues long. Trimming removed 7 bases from V and 3 bases from J, with 14 bases in between. The CDR3 protein is CASNPQGYTDTQYF. For the CDR3, the DNA is TGTGCCAGCAACCCACAGGGTTATACAGATACGCAGTATTTT.

This clonotype was observed at least ten times. V usage is TRBV4-1 and J usage is TRBJ1-5; D ambiguous. Trimming shortened V by 0 bases and J by 2 bases, and 20 bases separated the two germline ends. The germline V gene encodes CDR1 MGHRA and CDR2 YSYEKL. There are 19 residues in the CDR3. The CDR3 nucleotides are TGCGCCAGCAGCCAAGATATCCCAGTGCCGGGATTTGGCAATCAGCCCCAGCATTTT. Its translation: CASSQDIPVPGFGNQPQHF.

The genes are TRBV27 and TRBJ2-1, with 7 nucleotides matching TRBD1. There are 16 residues in the CDR3. V lost 4 bases and J lost 0; bases outside the gene matches: 6. CDR1 is MNHEY, CDR2 SMNVEV, per germline (reference sequence). The CDR3 loop is CASSSAGGVSYNEQFF. CDR3 in DNA: TGTGCCAGCAGTTCCGCAGGGGGAGTCTCCTACAATGAGCAGTTCTTC.

The rearrangement uses TRBV11-2 and TRBJ2-2, with 8 positions matching TRBD1. Germline CDR1 SGHAT, CDR2 FQNNGV. V lost 4 bases, J lost 3 bases, and 10 bases stayed unmatched. This CDR3 contains 17 residues. CDR3 sequence (DNA): TGTGCCAGCAGCTCGACCCGGGACAGGATTTACACCGGGGAGCTGTTTTTT. This translates into CASSSTRDRIYTGELFF.

The V and J genes are TRBV29-1 and TRBJ2-2; D perhaps matches TRBD1 (6 bases). Germline V gene data show CDR1 as SQVTM and CDR2 as ANQGSEA. The CDR3 sequence is 14 residues long. V lost 6 bases and J lost 2, with 13 bases in between. This chain's CDR3 is CSVKGQINTGELFF. The CDR3, as DNA: TGCAGCGTGAAAGGACAGATCAACACCGGGGAGCTGTTTTTT.